This T cell receptor (beta chain) was obtained from a study of cytomegalovirus exposure and HLA in healthy donors. PCR employed 60 Vbeta and 13 Jbeta primers. Sequenced by immunoSEQ multiplex PCR; TCRdb stores in-frame clones only, minus some. This sample contains under 150,000 clones. Trimming removed 0 bases at V and 1 base at J, with 6 bases between. The CDR3 runs to 14 residues. The germline V gene has CDR1 LGHNA and CDR2 YSLEER. Study findings and constraints: In a later analysis, at a false discovery rate of 0.05, some 15,000 TCR beta sequences were associated with HLA alleles. The records held CMV serostatus as the only immune exposure information. Reportedly, diagnosis of cytomegalovirus status by the classifier showed high specificity and sensitivity.

With regard to this clone: Antigen: not known.

The specimen sequenced was PBMCs. This sequence was found in a middle-aged man in good health and CMV-seronegative. The J gene is TRBJ1-1, the V gene TRBV4-3; D not certain. The CDR3 sequence: CASSQEPGNTEAFF. The CDR3 region has the DNA TGCGCCAGCAGCCAAGAACCAGGGAACACTGAAGCTTTCTTT.